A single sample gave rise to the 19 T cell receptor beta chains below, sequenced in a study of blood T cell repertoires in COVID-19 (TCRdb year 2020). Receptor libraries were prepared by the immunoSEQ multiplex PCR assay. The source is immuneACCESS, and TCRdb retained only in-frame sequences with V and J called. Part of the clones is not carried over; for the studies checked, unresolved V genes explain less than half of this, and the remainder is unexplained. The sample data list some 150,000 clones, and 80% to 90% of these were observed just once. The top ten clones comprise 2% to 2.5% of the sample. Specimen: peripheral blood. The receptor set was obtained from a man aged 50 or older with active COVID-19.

The CDR3 DNA follows: TGCAGTGCTAGTCAGGGCAACACTGAAGCTTTCTTT. It encodes CSASQGNTEAFF. V is TRBV20-1 and J is TRBJ1-1; D perhaps matches TRBD1 (5 bases). The CDR3 sequence is 12 residues long. Per the germline V gene, CDR1 is DFQATT and CDR2 is SNEGSKA (reference sequence). V was clipped by 3 bases and J by 2 bases, with 7 bases between them.

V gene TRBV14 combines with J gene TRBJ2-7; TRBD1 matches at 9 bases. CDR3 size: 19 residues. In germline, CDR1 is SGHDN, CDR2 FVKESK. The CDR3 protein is CTHQHLTNSGQGSLGEQYF. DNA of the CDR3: TGTACCCACCAACACCTCACAAACTCGGGACAGGGTTCCTTGGGCGAGCAGTACTTC.

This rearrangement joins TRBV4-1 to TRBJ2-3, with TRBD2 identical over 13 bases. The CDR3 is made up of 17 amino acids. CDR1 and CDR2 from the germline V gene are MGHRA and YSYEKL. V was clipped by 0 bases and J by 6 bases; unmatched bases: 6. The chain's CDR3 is CASSQEFGTSGADTQYF. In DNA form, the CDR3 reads TGCGCCAGCAGCCAAGAATTTGGGACTAGCGGGGCCGATACGCAGTATTTT.

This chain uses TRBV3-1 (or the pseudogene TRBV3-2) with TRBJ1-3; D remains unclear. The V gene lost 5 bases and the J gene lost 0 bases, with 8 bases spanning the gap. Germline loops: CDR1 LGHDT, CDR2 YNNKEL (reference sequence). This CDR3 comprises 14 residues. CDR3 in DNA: TGTGCCAGCAGCAGCAAGTCCTCTGGAAACACCATATATTTT. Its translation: CASSSKSSGNTIYF.

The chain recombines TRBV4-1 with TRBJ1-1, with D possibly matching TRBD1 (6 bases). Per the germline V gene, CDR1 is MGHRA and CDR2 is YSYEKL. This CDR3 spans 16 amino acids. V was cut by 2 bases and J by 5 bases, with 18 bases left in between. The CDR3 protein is CASSQPSKGVWTEAFF. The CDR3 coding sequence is TGCGCCAGCAGCCAACCCAGCAAGGGGGTATGGACTGAAGCTTTCTTT.

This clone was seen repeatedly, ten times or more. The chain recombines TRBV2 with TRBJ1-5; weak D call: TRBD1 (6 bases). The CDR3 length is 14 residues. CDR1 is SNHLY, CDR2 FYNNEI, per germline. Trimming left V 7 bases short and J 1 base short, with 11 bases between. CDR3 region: CASKRGISNQPQHF. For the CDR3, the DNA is TGTGCCAGCAAGAGGGGGATCAGCAATCAGCCCCAGCATTTT.

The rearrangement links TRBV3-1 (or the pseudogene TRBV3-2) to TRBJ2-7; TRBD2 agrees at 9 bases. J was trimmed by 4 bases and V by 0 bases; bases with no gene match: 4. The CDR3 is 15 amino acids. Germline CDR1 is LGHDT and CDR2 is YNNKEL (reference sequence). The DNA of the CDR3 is TGTGCCAGCAGCCAAGATGAGGGACTAGCTTACGAGCAGTACTTC. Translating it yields CASSQDEGLAYEQYF.

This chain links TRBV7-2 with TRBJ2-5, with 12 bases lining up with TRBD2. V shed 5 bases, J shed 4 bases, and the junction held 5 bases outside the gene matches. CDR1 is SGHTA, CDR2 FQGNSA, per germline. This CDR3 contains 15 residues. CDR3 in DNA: TGTGCCAGCAGCCCAAGGACTAGCGGGATAGAGACCCAGTACTTC. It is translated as CASSPRTSGIETQYF.

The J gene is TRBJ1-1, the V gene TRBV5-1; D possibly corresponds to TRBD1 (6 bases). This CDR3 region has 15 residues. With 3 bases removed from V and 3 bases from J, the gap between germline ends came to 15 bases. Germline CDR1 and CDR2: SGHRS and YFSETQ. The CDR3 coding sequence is TGCGCCAGCAGCTCCGGGACATCAATGGACACTGAAGCTTTCTTT. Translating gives CASSSGTSMDTEAFF.

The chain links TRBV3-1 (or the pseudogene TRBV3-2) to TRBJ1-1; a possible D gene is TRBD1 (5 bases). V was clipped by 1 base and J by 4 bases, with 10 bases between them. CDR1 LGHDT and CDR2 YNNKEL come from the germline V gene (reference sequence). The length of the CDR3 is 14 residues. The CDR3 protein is CASSQVGRVTEAFF. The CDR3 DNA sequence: TGTGCCAGCAGCCAAGTCGGCAGGGTCACTGAAGCTTTCTTT.

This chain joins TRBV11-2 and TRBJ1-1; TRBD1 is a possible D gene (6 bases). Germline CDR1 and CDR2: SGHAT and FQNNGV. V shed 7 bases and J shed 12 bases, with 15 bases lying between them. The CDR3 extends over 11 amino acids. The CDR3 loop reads CASTQGRGTFF. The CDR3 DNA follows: TGTGCCAGCACCCAAGGCAGGGGTACTTTCTTT.

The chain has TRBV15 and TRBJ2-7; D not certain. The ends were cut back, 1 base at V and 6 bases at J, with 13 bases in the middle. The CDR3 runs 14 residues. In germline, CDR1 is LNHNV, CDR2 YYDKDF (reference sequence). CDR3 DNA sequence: TGTGCCACCAGCAGAGGAGTCGAGTTCTCCGAGCAGTACTTC. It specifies CATSRGVEFSEQYF.

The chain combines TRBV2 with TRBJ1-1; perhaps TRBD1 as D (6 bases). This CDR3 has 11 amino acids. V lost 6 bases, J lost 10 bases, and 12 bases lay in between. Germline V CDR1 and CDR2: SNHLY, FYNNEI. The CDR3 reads CASRQGALAFF. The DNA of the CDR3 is TGTGCCAGCAGACAGGGCGCCCTAGCTTTCTTT.

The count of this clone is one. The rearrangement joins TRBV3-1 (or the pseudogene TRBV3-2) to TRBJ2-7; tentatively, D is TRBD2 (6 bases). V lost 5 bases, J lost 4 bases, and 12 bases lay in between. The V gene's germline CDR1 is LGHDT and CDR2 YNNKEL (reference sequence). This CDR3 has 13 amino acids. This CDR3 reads CASSSRTTYEQYF. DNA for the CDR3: TGTGCCAGCAGCTCCCGGACTACTTACGAGCAGTACTTC.

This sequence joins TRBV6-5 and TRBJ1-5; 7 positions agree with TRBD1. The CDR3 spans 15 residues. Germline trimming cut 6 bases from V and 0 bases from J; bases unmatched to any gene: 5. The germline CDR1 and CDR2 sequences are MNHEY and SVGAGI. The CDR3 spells CASRGTANSNQPQHF. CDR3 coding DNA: TGTGCCAGCAGGGGGACAGCGAATAGCAATCAGCCCCAGCATTTT.

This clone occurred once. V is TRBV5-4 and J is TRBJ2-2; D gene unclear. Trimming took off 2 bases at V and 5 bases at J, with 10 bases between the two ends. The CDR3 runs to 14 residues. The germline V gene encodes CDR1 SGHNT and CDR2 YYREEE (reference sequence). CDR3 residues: CASSFKTGTGELFF. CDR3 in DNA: TGTGCCAGCAGCTTTAAGACCGGGACCGGGGAGCTGTTTTTT.

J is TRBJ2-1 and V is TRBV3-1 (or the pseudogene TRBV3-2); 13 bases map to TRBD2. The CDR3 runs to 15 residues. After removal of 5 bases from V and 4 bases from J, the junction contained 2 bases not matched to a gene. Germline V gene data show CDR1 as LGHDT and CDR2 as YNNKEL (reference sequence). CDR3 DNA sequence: TGTGCCAGCAGCTGGACTAGCGGGGGTTACAATGAGCAGTTCTTC. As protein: CASSWTSGGYNEQFF.

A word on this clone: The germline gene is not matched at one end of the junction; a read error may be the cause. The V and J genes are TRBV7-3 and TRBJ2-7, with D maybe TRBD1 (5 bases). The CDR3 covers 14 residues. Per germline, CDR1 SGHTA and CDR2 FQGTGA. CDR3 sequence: CASSLTKDSVLKDF. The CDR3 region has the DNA TGTGCCAGCAGCTTAACGAAAGACAGCGTCTTAAAAGACTTC.

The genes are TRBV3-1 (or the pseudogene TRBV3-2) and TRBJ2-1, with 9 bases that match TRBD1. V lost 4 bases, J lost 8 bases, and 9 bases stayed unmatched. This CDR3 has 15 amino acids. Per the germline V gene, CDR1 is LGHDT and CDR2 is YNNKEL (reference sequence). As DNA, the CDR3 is TGTGCCAGCAGCCCCCGGGACAGGGCGATCGATGAGCAGTTCTTC. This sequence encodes CASSPRDRAIDEQFF.